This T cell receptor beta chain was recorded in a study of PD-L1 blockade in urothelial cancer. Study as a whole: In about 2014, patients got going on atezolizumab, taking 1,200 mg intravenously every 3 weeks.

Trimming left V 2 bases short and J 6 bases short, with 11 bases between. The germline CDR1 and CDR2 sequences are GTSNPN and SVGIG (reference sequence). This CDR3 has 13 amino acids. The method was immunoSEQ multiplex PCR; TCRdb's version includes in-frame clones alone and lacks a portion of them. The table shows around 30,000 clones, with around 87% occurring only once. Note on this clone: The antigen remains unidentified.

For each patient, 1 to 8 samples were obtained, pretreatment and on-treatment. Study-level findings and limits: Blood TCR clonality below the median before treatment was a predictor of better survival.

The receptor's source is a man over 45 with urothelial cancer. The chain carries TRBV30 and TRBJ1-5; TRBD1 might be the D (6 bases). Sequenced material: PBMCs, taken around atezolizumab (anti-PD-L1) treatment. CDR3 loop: CAWSTGMGQPQHF. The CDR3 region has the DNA TGTGCCTGGAGTACAGGGATGGGTCAGCCCCAGCATTTT.